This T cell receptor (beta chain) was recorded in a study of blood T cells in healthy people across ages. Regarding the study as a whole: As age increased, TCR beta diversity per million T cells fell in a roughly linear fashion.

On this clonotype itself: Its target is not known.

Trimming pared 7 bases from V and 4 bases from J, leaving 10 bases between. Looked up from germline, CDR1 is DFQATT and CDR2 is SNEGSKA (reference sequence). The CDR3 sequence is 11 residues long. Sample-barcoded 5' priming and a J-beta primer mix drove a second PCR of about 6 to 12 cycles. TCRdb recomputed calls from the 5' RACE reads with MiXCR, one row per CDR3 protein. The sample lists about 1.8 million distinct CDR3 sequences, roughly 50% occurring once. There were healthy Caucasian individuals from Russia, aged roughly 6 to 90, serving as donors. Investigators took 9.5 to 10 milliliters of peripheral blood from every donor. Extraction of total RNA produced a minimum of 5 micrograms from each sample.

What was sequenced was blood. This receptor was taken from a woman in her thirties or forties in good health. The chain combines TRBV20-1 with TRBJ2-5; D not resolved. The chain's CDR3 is CSVRSIETQYF. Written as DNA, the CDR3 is TGCAGTGTGCGATCGATAGAGACCCAGTACTTC.